What follows describes a single TCR beta chain. Antigen unknown. CDR1 and CDR2 from the germline V gene are SGHVS and FNYEAQ. The CDR3 sequence is 17 residues long. Trimming took 1 base from V and 3 from J; bases not matched to a gene: 9. This entry belongs to a study of identical twins. Via MiXCR, TCRdb re-called the 5' RACE reads, giving one row per CDR3 protein. The table lists under 500,000 distinct CDR3 sequences, approximately 14% of them singletons, with approximately 0.98% in the top ten. Study findings and constraints: Findings came from cross-sectional statistics, without long-term follow-up of donors.

This same sample was also taken into another study, of yellow fever vaccine responses in identical twins.

Sample: CD4+ T cells sorted from blood. V and J are TRBV7-6 and TRBJ1-2, with 9 bases identical to TRBD1. The TCR comes from a woman between 18 and 29 years old in good health. CDR3 DNA: TGTGCCAGCAGCTTAGAGTGGACAGGGGATAAAGACTATGGCTACACCTTC. Protein product: CASSLEWTGDKDYGYTF.